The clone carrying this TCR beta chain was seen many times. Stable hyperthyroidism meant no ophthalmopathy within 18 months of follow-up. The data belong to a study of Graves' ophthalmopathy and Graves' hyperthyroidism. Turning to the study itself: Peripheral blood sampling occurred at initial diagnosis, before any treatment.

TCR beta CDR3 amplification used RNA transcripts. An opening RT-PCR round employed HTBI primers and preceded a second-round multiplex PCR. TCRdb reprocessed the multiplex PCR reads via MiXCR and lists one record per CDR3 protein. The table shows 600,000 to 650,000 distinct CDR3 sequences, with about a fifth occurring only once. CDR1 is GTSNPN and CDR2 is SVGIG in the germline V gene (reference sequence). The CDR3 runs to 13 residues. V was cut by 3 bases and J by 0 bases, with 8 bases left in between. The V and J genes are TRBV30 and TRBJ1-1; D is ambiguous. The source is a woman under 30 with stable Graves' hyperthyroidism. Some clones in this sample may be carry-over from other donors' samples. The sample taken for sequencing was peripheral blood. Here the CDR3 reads CAWRFGVNTEAFF. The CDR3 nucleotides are TGTGCCTGGAGGTTTGGGGTGAACACTGAAGCTTTCTTT.